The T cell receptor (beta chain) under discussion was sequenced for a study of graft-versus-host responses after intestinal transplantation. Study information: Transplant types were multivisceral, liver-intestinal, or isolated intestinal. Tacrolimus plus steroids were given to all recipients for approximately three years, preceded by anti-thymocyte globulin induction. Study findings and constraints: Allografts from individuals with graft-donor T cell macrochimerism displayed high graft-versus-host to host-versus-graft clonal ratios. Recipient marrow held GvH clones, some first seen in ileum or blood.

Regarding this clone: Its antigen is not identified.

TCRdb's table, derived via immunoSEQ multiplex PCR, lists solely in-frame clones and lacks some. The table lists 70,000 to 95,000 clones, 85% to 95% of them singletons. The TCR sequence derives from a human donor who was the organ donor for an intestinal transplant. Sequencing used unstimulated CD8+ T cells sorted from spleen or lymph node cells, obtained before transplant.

The CDR3 region has the DNA TGTGCCAGCATATCCCCACCACAGCTCTACGAGCAGTACTTC. Translation: CASISPPQLYEQYF. V and J are TRBV6-5 and TRBJ2-5; D remains ambiguous. The DNA end lines up better with TRBJ2-7; the J call may be wrong. This CDR3 contains 14 residues. Looked up from germline, CDR1 is MNHEY and CDR2 is SVGAGI.